This TCR beta chain is drawn from a study of blood T cell repertoires in COVID-19. Per the authors' pipeline: Nucleated cell counts were estimated from reference gene primer amplification. Assay used: immunoSEQ multiplex PCR; TCRdb lists only in-frame clones, some missing. V and J calls and clone size come straight from that table; D and trimming were deduced from the DNA. The repertoire holds about 320,000 clones, 86% seen once, with under 2% in the top ten. Germline CDR1 reads LNHNV; CDR2 reads YYDKDF (reference sequence). V gave up 2 bases and J gave up 6 bases, with 14 bases separating them. This CDR3 region has 14 residues.

The V call is TRBV15, the J call TRBJ2-7; TRBD2 is a possible D gene (5 bases). The material sequenced was peripheral blood. The TCR originated in a woman aged 50 to 60 with acute or convalescent COVID-19. The CDR3 coding sequence is TGTGCCACCAGCAGATCTCTCCAGAGCGGCGAGCAGTACTTC. Its protein product is CATSRSLQSGEQYF. The complete variable domain, with remaining parts taken from reference TRBV15 and TRBJ2-7, reads DAMVIQNPRYQVTQFGKPVTLSCSQTLNHNVMYWYQQKSSQAPKLLFHYYDKDFNNEADTPDNFQSRRPNTSFCFLDIRSPGLGDTAMYLCATSRSLQSGEQYFGPGTRLTVT.